This passage covers 9 T cell receptor beta chains from one sample sequenced in a study of a mutant IDH1 vaccine in newly diagnosed glioma. Their antigens are not known. Time point in this sample: week 47, end of study. Every vaccination contained 300 ug of the mutant IDH1 20-mer peptide and was paired with topical imiquimod. TCRdb keeps only in-frame clones here, not all; method: immunoSEQ multiplex PCR. This table holds fewer than 85,000 clones, about 81% found once. Here the sequenced sample was PBMCs, taken from a glioma patient whose treatment included an IDH1 peptide vaccine. These receptors came from a man aged 40-55 years with glioma.

The gene calls are TRBV15 and TRBJ2-4; 7 bases are a match to TRBD1. The CDR3 consists of 15 residues. Germline CDR1 LNHNV, CDR2 YYDKDF (reference sequence). Germline trimming cut 3 bases from V and 6 bases from J; bases unmatched to any gene: 8. The CDR3 nucleotides are TGTGCCACCAGCAGTCTTGTGACAGGGTCAAACATTCAGTACTTC. Translation gives CATSSLVTGSNIQYF.

This chain connects TRBV5-1 to TRBJ2-7; TRBD2 matches 7 bases. V shed 3 bases, J shed 2 bases, and the junction held 5 bases outside the gene matches. Germline-derived CDR1 and CDR2 are SGHRS and YFSETQ. The CDR3 loop spans 14 amino acids. The chain's CDR3 is CASSSGGTTYEQYF. CDR3 DNA sequence: TGCGCCAGCAGCTCGGGCGGGACTACCTACGAGCAGTACTTC.

This chain uses TRBV18 with TRBJ1-1, with 7 nucleotides matching TRBD1. V shed 6 bases, J shed 4 bases, and the junction held 8 bases outside the gene matches. CDR3 length: 14 residues. In germline, CDR1 is KGHSH, CDR2 LQKENI. In DNA form, the CDR3 reads TGTGCCAGCTCGCAACAGGGGATGGGCACTGAAGCTTTCTTT. As protein: CASSQQGMGTEAFF.

This clone was found a few times. The rearrangement joins TRBV7-6 to TRBJ2-3, with 8 bases identical to TRBD2. With V trimmed by 7 bases and J by 4 bases, 1 base remained unmatched. This CDR3 is 12 amino acids long. Germline V gene data show CDR1 as SGHVS and CDR2 as FNYEAQ. The CDR3 protein is CASTGGADTQYF. The CDR3 nucleotides read TGTGCCAGCACGGGAGGGGCAGATACGCAGTATTTT.

This clone was observed once. The chain couples TRBV19 to TRBJ2-7, with 11 bases lining up with TRBD2. Trimming removed 6 bases from V and 1 base from J; junction bases left unmatched: 5. The CDR3 extends over 15 amino acids. Germline CDR1 reads LNHDA; CDR2 reads SQIVND (reference sequence). The CDR3 coding sequence is TGTGCCAGTAGGGGGGGACTAGCGGCATCCTACGAGCAGTACTTC. Its translation is CASRGGLAASYEQYF.

The chain combines TRBV5-4 with TRBJ2-3; TRBD2 matches at 8 bases. Germline CDR1 SGHNT, CDR2 YYREEE (reference sequence). With 4 bases clipped from V and 6 bases from J, the junction kept 7 bases outside the gene matches. This CDR3 has 14 amino acids. Here the CDR3 reads CASSAGRASDTQYF. The CDR3 DNA follows: TGTGCCAGCAGCGCCGGGAGGGCCTCGGATACGCAGTATTTT.

This clone appeared a few times. This rearrangement joins TRBV10-3 to TRBJ1-1; D might be TRBD1 (5 bases). Trimming removed 4 bases from V and 4 bases from J, with 13 bases in between. The CDR3 loop spans 14 amino acids. The germline V gene has CDR1 ENHRY and CDR2 SYGVKD. In DNA form, the CDR3 reads TGTGCCATCAGTGTTCGAGCGGGGGTCACTGAAGCTTTCTTT. Its translation is CAISVRAGVTEAFF.

V and J are TRBV13 and TRBJ2-1, with 12 bases matching TRBD2. V lost 5 bases, J lost 11 bases, and 10 bases stayed unmatched. Per the germline V gene, CDR1 is PRHDT and CDR2 is FYEKMQ (reference sequence). The CDR3 loop spans 15 amino acids. In nucleotides, the CDR3 is TGTGCCAGCAGCACCCGACTAGCGGGAGAAGCGAAGCAGTTCTTC. Residues: CASSTRLAGEAKQFF.

The V and J genes are TRBV10-3 and TRBJ2-3; 12 nucleotides line up with TRBD2. CDR1 ENHRY and CDR2 SYGVKD come from the germline V gene. There are 15 residues in the CDR3. Trimming took 7 bases from V and 4 from J; bases not matched to a gene: 6. The CDR3 protein is CAITQTSGSSDTQYF. CDR3 in DNA: TGTGCCATCACCCAGACTAGCGGGAGTTCAGATACGCAGTATTTT.